The 8 T cell receptor beta chains presented below share a single source sample, sequenced in a study of T cell responses to AZD1222 COVID-19 vaccine. Profiled with immunoSEQ multiplex PCR; TCRdb holds only in-frame clones, not every one. The profile covers roughly 25,000 clones, with approximately 90% appearing a single time and 7.5% to 8% taken by the ten largest. Sequencing used peripheral blood, obtained 28 days after the second AZD1222 dose. The origin of the receptors is an adult who received the AZD1222 COVID-19 vaccine.

This chain connects TRBV3-1 (or the pseudogene TRBV3-2) to TRBJ2-7; 12 bases align to TRBD1. The V and J ends lost 2 bases and 6 bases, in that order; junction bases with no gene match: 5. The germline V gene has CDR1 LGHDT and CDR2 YNNKEL (reference sequence). This CDR3 is 15 amino acids long. CDR3 residues: CASSQLGTGGTEQYF. The CDR3 region has the DNA TGTGCCAGCAGCCAACTCGGGACAGGGGGCACCGAGCAGTACTTC.

J is TRBJ2-5 and V is TRBV6-5; D is perhaps TRBD1 (6 bases). The germline CDR1 and CDR2 sequences are MNHEY and SVGAGI. Trimming cost V 1 base and J 5 bases, with 8 bases left between them. CDR3 length: 13 residues. This CDR3 reads CASSYWQGETQYF. The CDR3 nucleotides read TGTGCCAGCAGTTACTGGCAGGGGGAGACCCAGTACTTC.

The gene calls are TRBV5-4 and TRBJ1-1; TRBD1 agrees at 7 bases. V lost 4 bases and J lost 1; bases outside the gene matches: 4. Germline V gene sequence: CDR1 SGHNT, CDR2 YYREEE (reference sequence). The CDR3 spans 14 residues. In DNA, the CDR3 is TGTGCCAGCAGCCGACAGGGCCCGAACACTGAAGCTTTCTTT. Amino acid sequence: CASSRQGPNTEAFF.

The chain employs TRBV5-1 and TRBJ1-2; D ambiguous. This CDR3 comprises 15 residues. Trimming stripped 1 base from V and 0 bases from J, with 10 bases between. CDR1 and CDR2 (germline): SGHRS, YFSETQ. The CDR3, as DNA: TGCGCCAGCAGCTTGAGTCAGGCCTCTAACTATGGCTACACCTTC. The encoded protein is CASSLSQASNYGYTF.

J is TRBJ1-2 and V is TRBV5-1; D is perhaps TRBD1 (5 bases). This CDR3 is built from 13 residues. Trimming cost V 5 bases and J 2 bases, with 10 bases left between them. Germline values: CDR1 SGHRS, CDR2 YFSETQ. The CDR3 loop reads CASRAGSNYGYTF. As DNA, the CDR3 is TGCGCCAGCAGGGCAGGGTCGAACTATGGCTACACCTTC.

V is TRBV6-4 and J is TRBJ2-3; 7 bases map to TRBD2. This CDR3 has 15 amino acids. V trimming: 5 bases; J trimming: 2 bases; junction bases outside the gene matches: 7. Germline values: CDR1 MRHNA, CDR2 SNTAGT. CDR3 bases: TGTGCCAGCAGTAGGACTAGTCTAGCCACAGATACGCAGTATTTT. Residues: CASSRTSLATDTQYF.

V is TRBV18 and J is TRBJ1-1, with 9 nucleotides matching TRBD1. Germline V lookup: CDR1 KGHSH, CDR2 LQKENI. This CDR3 region has 15 residues. The trim removed 5 bases at V and 3 bases at J, leaving 7 bases unmatched. For the CDR3, the DNA is TGTGCCAGCTCATACACAGGACAGGGGTACACTGAAGCTTTCTTT. Protein: CASSYTGQGYTEAFF. Drawing the rest from reference TRBV18 and TRBJ1-1, the complete variable domain is NAGVMQNPRHLVRRRGQEARLRCSPMKGHSHVYWYRQLPEEGLKFMVYLQKENIIDESGMPKERFSAEFPKEGPSILRIQQVVRGDSAAYFCASSYTGQGYTEAFFGQGTRLTVV.

This clone was seen a handful of times. This chain joins TRBV10-2 and TRBJ2-1; 12 bases line up with TRBD2. The germline CDR1 and CDR2 sequences are WSHSY and SAAADI. CDR3 length: 16 residues. Unmatched junction bases numbered 11, after V lost 6 bases and J lost 8 bases. The CDR3 loop is CASRRWTSGMNDEQFF. Here the CDR3 DNA reads TGCGCCAGCAGACGATGGACTAGCGGGATGAACGATGAGCAGTTCTTC.